This TCR beta chain was retrieved from a study of CD8+CD57+ T cells in acquired aplastic anemia. Study information: The study obtained an average of about 3.1 ug of DNA from sorted CD4+ and CD8+ cells.

Germline CDR1 is SGHTA and CDR2 is FQGTGA. The ends lost 2 bases at V and 3 bases at J; junction bases unmatched: 6. The CDR3 is made up of 16 amino acids. Genomic DNA constituted the template upon which TCR beta VDJ and CDR3 profiling was performed. TCRdb re-called the reads through MiXCR, storing one row per CDR3 protein. Found here are about 180,000 distinct CDR3 sequences, roughly 50% of them singletons; the top ten hold over 10%. This clonotype was seen only once. Selection for sequencing was limited to patients who had shown CD8+CD57+ cell expansion by flow cytometry. This chain joins TRBV7-3 and TRBJ2-2, with TRBD2 matching 7 bases. Input material: sorted CD4+, CD8+, or CD8+CD57+ T cells (not recorded which) from PBMCs. This TCR was sampled from a human donor with aplastic anemia. Here the CDR3 DNA reads TGTGCCAGCAGCTTAGACGCTAGCGGCCACACCGGGGAGCTGTTTTTT. It is translated as CASSLDASGHTGELFF. The whole variable domain, filled in from reference TRBV7-3 and TRBJ2-2, reads GAGVSQTPSNKVTEKGKYVELRCDPISGHTALYWYRQSLGQGPEFLIYFQGTGAADDSGLPNDRFFAVRPEGSVSTLKIQRTERGDSAVYLCASSLDASGHTGELFFGEGSRLTVL.